This is a list of T cell receptor beta chains from one sample in a study of CD8 T cells in Susac syndrome. From the immunoSEQ multiplex PCR reads, TCRdb called clonotypes with MiXCR, one entry per CDR3 protein. This sample has around 80,000 distinct CDR3 sequences; roughly 90% occur once, and the top ten carry just over 0.5%. Sequences were obtained from CD8+ T cells from PBMCs. Receptors originate from a human donor with multiple sclerosis. The CDR3 runs from the conserved cysteine through the conserved F or W. Fields, in order: J gene, V gene, clone size, D gene, CDR3 DNA, CDR3 protein. The D gene is left open where the match is weak. The size entry is marked missing in some rows and otherwise reads once, few, many or a size class.

TRBJ2-3	TRBV4-3	NA	NA	TGCGCCAGCAGCCAAGAGGACCGAGCTAGCACAGATACGCAGTATTTT	CASSQEDRASTDTQYF
TRBJ2-1	TRBV19	NA	NA	TGTGCCACCTCGGGGGAGGCGGGCAATGAGCAGTTCTTC	CATSGEAGNEQFF
TRBJ1-6	TRBV7-9	NA	NA	TGTGCCAGCAGCTCAAATAATTCACCCCTCCACTTT	CASSSNNSPLHF
TRBJ2-2	TRBV27	NA	TRBD2	TGTGCCAGCAGTTTATATGGACTAGCGGGATACACCGGGGAGCTGTTTTTT	CASSLYGLAGYTGELFF
TRBJ1-1	TRBV9	once	TRBD1	TGTGCCAGCAGCCCAGGGGGAGGGGCTGAAGCTTTCTTT	CASSPGGGAEAFF
TRBJ2-6	TRBV5-1	NA	TRBD1	TGCGCCAGCAGCAAAGGGACAGGAGTTTCTTCTGGGGCCAACGTCCTGACTTTC	CASSKGTGVSSGANVLTF
TRBJ2-3	TRBV5-6	NA	NA	TGTGCCAGCAACCGCGAGCACACCAGCGATACGCAGTATTTT	CASNREHTSDTQYF
TRBJ2-1	TRBV19	NA	NA	TGTGCCAGTAGTATTTGGATCGGGATAGGTTACAATGAGCAGTTCTTC	CASSIWIGIGYNEQFF
TRBJ2-2	TRBV13	NA	TRBD1	TGTGCCAGCAGCACCCGGACAGGGGAGAACACCGGGGAGCTGTTTTTT	CASSTRTGENTGELFF
TRBJ2-7	TRBV28	NA	NA	TGTGCCAGCGGACCGTACCCAGGGACTCGGAACGAGCAGTACTTC	CASGPYPGTRNEQYF
TRBJ2-2	TRBV19	NA	TRBD2	TGTGCCAGTAGTTGGGGGACTAGCGGGTACACCGGGGAGCTGTTTTTT	CASSWGTSGYTGELFF
TRBJ1-2	TRBV24-1	NA	NA	TGTGCCACCAGTGACCCTGACAGGATCTATGGCTACACCTTC	CATSDPDRIYGYTF
TRBJ2-2	TRBV13	NA	TRBD1	TGTGCCAGCAGCTCGGACAGGGGGCGAAGCACCGGGGAGCTGTTTTTT	CASSSDRGRSTGELFF
TRBJ2-5	TRBV15	once	TRBD2	TGTGCCACCAGCACTCTAGTGGGGCTAGCGGGACAAGAGACCCAGTACTTC	CATSTLVGLAGQETQYF
TRBJ2-5	TRBV7-2	NA	TRBD2	TGTGCCAGCAGCTTATACCCTAGCGGGGGGGAGACCCAGTACTTC	CASSLYPSGGETQYF
TRBJ2-1	TRBV9	NA	NA	TGTGCCAGCAGCGTAGCAGGGATAAGCTCCTACAATGAGCAGTTCTTC	CASSVAGISSYNEQFF
TRBJ2-1	TRBV28	NA	TRBD1	TGTGCCAGCAGTACCCTCATCGACAGGGGGCTAACAAATGACTACAATGAGCAGTTCTTC	CASSTLIDRGLTNDYNEQFF
TRBJ2-5	TRBV2	NA	TRBD2	TGTGCCAGGGGGGGGATCCAACCTCAAGAGACCCAGTACTTC	CARGGIQPQETQYF
TRBJ1-5	TRBV28	NA	NA	TGTGCCAGCAGTTGTTGCGGGCCCCAGCATTTT	CASSCCGPQHF
TRBJ2-5	TRBV29-1	once	TRBD2	TGCAGCGTTGTCCCTGGACTAGCGGGATTCGAAGAGACCCAGTACTTC	CSVVPGLAGFEETQYF